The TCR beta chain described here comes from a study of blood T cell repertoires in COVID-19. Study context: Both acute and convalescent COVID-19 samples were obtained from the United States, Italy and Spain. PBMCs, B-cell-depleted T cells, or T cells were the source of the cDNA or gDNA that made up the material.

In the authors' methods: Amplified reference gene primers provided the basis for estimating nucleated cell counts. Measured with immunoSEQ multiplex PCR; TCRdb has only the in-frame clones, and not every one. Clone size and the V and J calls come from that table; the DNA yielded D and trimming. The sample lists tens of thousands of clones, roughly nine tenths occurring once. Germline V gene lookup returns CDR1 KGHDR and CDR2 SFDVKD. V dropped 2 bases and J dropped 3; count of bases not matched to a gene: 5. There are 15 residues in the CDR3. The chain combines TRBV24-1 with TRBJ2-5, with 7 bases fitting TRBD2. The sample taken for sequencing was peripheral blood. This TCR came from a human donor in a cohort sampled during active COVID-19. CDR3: CATSDSLAAKETQYF. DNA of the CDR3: TGTGCCACCAGTGATTCGCTAGCGGCTAAAGAGACCCAGTACTTC.